This T cell receptor (beta chain) comes out of a study of beta chain features in type 1 diabetes. Findings and limits, study-wide: VDJ junctions from patients with type 1 diabetes contained fewer insertions and more deletions. A definitive answer on HLA type influencing TCRB rearrangement was not reached here. Reads derived from cDNA could over-represent cells showing high TCR expression. Among all four CD4+ subsets, Type 1 diabetes patients had TCRB CDR3s that were moderately but significantly shorter.

Expressed TCRB transcripts were sequenced because the entire RNA isolate underwent reverse transcription. The assay was immunoSEQ multiplex PCR, and TCRdb's table has in-frame clones only and misses some. The sample has around 150,000 clones; around a tenth are singletons. As for this clone: Its antigen is as yet unknown.

Each of the CD4+ naive, central memory, regulatory and stem cell-like memory populations was sorted via CD45RO/CCR7/CD25/CD127/CD95/CD27. Per germline, CDR1 KGHSH and CDR2 LQKENI. The CDR3 totals 12 residues. Trimming left V 6 bases short and J 4 bases short, with 9 bases between. The genes are TRBV18 and TRBJ1-1; weak D call: TRBD1 (6 bases). The source material was central memory CD4+ T cells from blood. This receptor was obtained from a man younger than 45 with type 1 diabetes. In DNA, the CDR3 is TGTGCCAGCTCGTCACAGGGCACTGAAGCTTTCTTT. Its translation is CASSSQGTEAFF.